This record concerns one TCR beta chain sequence. The antigen it binds to is not known. No base-level quality is on record; no much larger clone is a single base apart. The collaborating institutions used their own protocols to collect whole blood in K2EDTA tubes. For TCRbeta analysis, collaborators shipped samples as frozen whole blood, isolated PBMCs, or DNA extracted from either of those sample types. This entry comes from a study of blood T cell repertoires in COVID-19 (dated by TCRdb to 2020 to 2022). For the wider study: Samples covering the acute and convalescent phases of COVID-19 were provided by collaborators in the United States, Italy and Spain. A freely available public database, intended as a resource for researchers studying the immune response to SARS-CoV-2, is where the repertoires were released. Where available, HLA class I and class II types were obtained from metadata supplied by the sample provider rather than from assay-based typing. The samples were drawn from two sources: the first 160 participants of the ongoing ImmuneRACE study, and about 1,300 subjects contributed by 6 global collaborators. Subjects who had been exposed to COVID-19, were actively infected with it, or had recovered from it provided the deeply sampled blood TCRbeta repertoires that made up the dataset. The material from the prospective study consisted of cDNA or gDNA derived from T cells, B-cell-depleted T cells, or PBMCs. The sample metadata nearly always contained a de-identified subject ID, COVID-19 status, age in years and sex.

The full study reports these points: How much clinical and demographic metadata was included differed by source and by participant, and the metadata was provided uncurated.

TCRbeta CDR3 regions were amplified from genomic DNA by means of the immunoSEQ Assay, a bias-controlled multiplex PCR. Per the authors' processing: The number of nucleated cells in each sample was estimated from the amplification of reference gene primers within the assay. To quantify the absolute abundance of each unique TCRbeta CDR3 rearrangement, sequence reads were collapsed and filtered. For each sample, productive Simpson clonality was calculated as the square root of Simpson's diversity index across productive rearrangements. TCRdb holds this immuneACCESS table with in-frame rearrangements only. Some clones are missing; in checked studies, unresolved V genes explain under half, and the rest has no known cause. V and J calls and clone size are copied from that table; D and trimming were computed from the DNA. The table for this sample lists approximately 140,000 clones; under 90% of them were counted only once. Jointly, the top ten make up roughly 10% of the sample.

V was cut back by 0 bases and J by 8 bases, leaving a gap of 7 bases between them. The germline V gene (reference sequence) supplies CDR1 SEHNR and CDR2 FQNEAQ. The CDR3 runs 13 amino acids, cysteine and phenylalanine included. Left in the record is the CDR3 DNA by itself, 39 bases read in frame from the first base. Sequenced: peripheral blood. The V gene is TRBV7-9 and the J gene is TRBJ1-4; there is no confident call for the D gene. This clonotype was sampled from a woman aged 80 or over in a cohort sampled during active or convalescent COVID-19. Read as DNA, the sequence is TGTGCCAGCAGCTTAGCGGGGAGGGAAAAACTGTTTTTT. This encodes CASSLAGREKLFF.